The 2 T cell receptor beta chains listed next were all sequenced from one sample in a study of blood T cell repertoires in COVID-19. The table came from immunoSEQ multiplex PCR; TCRdb's copy has only in-frame clones and leaves some out. Among about 110,000 clones listed, 65% to 80% were seen once. Sequenced sample: peripheral blood. Every receptor here comes from a woman in her thirties or forties with acute or convalescent COVID-19.

The chain carries TRBV5-1 and TRBJ1-1, with TRBD1 matching over 7 bases. This CDR3 region has 15 residues. V lost 4 bases and J lost 0; bases outside the gene matches: 6. Per the germline V gene, CDR1 is SGHRS and CDR2 is YFSETQ. The CDR3 loop reads CASSPGDRLNTEAFF. In DNA form, the CDR3 reads TGCGCCAGCAGCCCGGGGGACAGACTGAACACTGAAGCTTTCTTT.

J is TRBJ2-3 and V is TRBV30; 8 bases agree with TRBD2. Germline V gene sequence: CDR1 GTSNPN, CDR2 SVGIG (reference sequence). V shed 0 bases and J 2 bases; nucleotides not matched to a gene: 7. There are 16 residues in the CDR3. CDR3 nucleotides: TGTGCCTGGAGTGTAGAGGCGGGGGGAGACACAGATACGCAGTATTTT. Translated: CAWSVEAGGDTDTQYF.